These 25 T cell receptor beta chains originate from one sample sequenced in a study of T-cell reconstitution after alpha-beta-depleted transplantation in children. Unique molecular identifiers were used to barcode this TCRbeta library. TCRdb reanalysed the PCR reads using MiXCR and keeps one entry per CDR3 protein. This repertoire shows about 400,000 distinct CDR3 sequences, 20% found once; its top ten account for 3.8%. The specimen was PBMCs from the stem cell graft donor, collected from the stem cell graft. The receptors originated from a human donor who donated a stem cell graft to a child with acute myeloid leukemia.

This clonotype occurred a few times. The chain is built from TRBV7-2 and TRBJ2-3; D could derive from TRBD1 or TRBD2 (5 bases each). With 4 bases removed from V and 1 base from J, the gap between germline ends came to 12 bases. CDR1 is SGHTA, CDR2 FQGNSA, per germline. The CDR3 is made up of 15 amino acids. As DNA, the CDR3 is TGTGCCAGCAGCTCCAACATGGGGGGCACAGATACGCAGTATTTT. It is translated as CASSSNMGGTDTQYF.

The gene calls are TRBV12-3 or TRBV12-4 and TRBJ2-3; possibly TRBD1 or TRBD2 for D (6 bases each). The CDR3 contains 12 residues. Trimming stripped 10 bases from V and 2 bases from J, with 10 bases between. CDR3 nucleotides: TGTGCCACCCGGGGGCCCACAGATACGCAGTATTTT. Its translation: CATRGPTDTQYF.

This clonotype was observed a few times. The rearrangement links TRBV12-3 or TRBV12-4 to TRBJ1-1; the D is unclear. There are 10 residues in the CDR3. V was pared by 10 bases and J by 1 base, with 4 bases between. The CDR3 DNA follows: TGTGCCACCGCGAACACTGAAGCTTTCTTT. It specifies CATANTEAFF.

The CDR3 sequence: CASSFNARGTHTQYF. CDR3 coding DNA: TGTGCCAGCAGTTTCAATGCGAGGGGCACTCATACGCAGTATTTT. This rearrangement joins TRBV28 to TRBJ2-3; the D gene could be TRBD1 or TRBD2 (5 bases each). Germline V CDR1 and CDR2: MDHEN, SYDVKM. V was shortened by 3 bases and J by 7 bases, with 17 bases between the two germline ends. There are 15 residues in the CDR3.

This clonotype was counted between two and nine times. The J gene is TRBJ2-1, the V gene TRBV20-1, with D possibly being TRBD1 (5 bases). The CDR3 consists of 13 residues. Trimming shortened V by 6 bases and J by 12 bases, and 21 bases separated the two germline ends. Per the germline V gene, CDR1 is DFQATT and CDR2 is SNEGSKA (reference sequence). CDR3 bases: TGCAGTGCGTCTGATACAAAAAGGGGTGTGCAGTTCTTC. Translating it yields CSASDTKRGVQFF.

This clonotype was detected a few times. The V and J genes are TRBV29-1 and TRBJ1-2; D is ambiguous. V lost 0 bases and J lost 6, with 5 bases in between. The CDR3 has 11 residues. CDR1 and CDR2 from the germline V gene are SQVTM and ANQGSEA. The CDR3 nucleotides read TGCAGCGTTGAAGATCTGGATGGCTACACCTTC. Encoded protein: CSVEDLDGYTF.

The CDR3 protein is CASSARTGANVLTF. Written as DNA, the CDR3 is TGCGCCAGCAGCGCACGAACTGGGGCCAACGTCCTGACTTTC. J is TRBJ2-6 and V is TRBV5-1; D uncertain. The CDR3 spans 14 residues. The germline V gene has CDR1 SGHRS and CDR2 YFSETQ. Deletions cut 4 bases from V and 2 bases from J, with 7 bases between.

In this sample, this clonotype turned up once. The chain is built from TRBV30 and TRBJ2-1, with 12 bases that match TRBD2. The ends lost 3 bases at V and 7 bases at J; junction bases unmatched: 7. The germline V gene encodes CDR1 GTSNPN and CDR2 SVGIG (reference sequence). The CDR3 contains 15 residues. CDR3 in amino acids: CAWRAGTSGQNEQFF. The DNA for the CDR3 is TGTGCCTGGAGGGCCGGGACTAGCGGGCAGAATGAGCAGTTCTTC.

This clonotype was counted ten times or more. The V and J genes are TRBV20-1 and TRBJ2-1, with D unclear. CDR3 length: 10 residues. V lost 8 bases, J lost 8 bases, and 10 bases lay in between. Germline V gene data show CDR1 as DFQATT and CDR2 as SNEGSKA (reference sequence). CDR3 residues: CSLRGYEQFF. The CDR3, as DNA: TGCAGTTTAAGAGGCTATGAGCAGTTCTTC.

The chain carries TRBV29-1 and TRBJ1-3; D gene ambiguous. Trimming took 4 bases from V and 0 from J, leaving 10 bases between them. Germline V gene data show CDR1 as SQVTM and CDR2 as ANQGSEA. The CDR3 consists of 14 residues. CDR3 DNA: TGCAGCGTTGCCGCTTCGGGCTCTGGAAACACCATATATTTT. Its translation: CSVAASGSGNTIYF. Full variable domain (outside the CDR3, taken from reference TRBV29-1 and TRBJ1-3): SAVISQKPSRDICQRGTSLTIQCQVDSQVTMMFWYRQQPGQSLTLIATANQGSEATYESGFVIDKFPISRPNLTFSTLTVSNMSPEDSSIYLCSVAASGSGNTIYFGEGSWLTVV.

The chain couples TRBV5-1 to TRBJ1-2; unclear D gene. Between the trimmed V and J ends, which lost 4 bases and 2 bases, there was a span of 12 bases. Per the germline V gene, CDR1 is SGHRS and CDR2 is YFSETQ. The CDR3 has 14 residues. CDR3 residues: CASSPLDGNYGYTF. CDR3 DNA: TGCGCCAGCAGCCCCCTGGACGGAAACTATGGCTACACCTTC.

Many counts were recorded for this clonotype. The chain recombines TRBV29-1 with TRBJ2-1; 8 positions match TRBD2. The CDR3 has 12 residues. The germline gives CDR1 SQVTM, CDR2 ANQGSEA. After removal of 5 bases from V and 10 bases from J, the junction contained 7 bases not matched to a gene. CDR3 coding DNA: TGCAGCGTTTCCGGGAGGGCCTGGGAGCAGTTCTTC. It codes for CSVSGRAWEQFF.

CDR3 DNA: TGTGCCAGCAGCCCCATCGAGGCAGGGGTCGATGGCTACACCTTC. Its translation: CASSPIEAGVDGYTF. The chain couples TRBV9 to TRBJ1-2; TRBD1 might be the D (6 bases). The germline gives CDR1 SGDLS, CDR2 YYNGEE. The CDR3 consists of 15 residues. Trimming left V 4 bases short and J 6 bases short, with 19 bases between.

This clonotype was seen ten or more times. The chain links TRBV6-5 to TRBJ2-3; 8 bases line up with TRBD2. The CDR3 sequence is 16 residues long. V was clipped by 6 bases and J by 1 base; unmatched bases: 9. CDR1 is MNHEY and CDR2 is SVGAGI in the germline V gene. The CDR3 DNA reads TGTGCCAGCAGAAAACTAAGAGCGGGAGGCACAGATACGCAGTATTTT. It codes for CASRKLRAGGTDTQYF.

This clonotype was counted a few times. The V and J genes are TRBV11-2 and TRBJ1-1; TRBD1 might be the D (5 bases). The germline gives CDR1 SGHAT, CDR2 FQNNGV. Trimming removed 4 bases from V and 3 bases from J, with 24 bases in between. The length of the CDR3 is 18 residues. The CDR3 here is CASSSFGFWGSMDTEAFF. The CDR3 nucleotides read TGTGCCAGCAGCTCGTTCGGTTTCTGGGGGTCAATGGACACTGAAGCTTTCTTT.

In DNA form, the CDR3 reads TGTGCCAGCAGCCGTTGGGCTAGCGGTTCCTACGAGCAGTACTTC. It is translated as CASSRWASGSYEQYF. The genes are TRBV7-9 and TRBJ2-7; 7 bases align to TRBD2. The CDR3 totals 15 residues. The germline V gene has CDR1 SEHNR and CDR2 FQNEAQ (reference sequence). The ends lost 5 bases at V and 1 base at J; junction bases unmatched: 8.

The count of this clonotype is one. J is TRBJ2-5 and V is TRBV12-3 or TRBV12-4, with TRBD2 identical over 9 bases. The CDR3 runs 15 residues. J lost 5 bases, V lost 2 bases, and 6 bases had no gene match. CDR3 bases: TGTGCCAGCAGTTTATCGTCTAGCGGGAAGGAGACCCAGTACTTC. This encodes CASSLSSSGKETQYF.

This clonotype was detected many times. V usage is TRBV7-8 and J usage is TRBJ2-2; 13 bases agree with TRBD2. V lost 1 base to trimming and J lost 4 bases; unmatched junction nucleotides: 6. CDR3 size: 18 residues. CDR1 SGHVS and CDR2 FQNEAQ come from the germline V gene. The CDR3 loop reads CASSLGRGLAGVTGELFF. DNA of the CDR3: TGTGCCAGCAGCTTAGGAAGAGGACTAGCGGGAGTCACCGGGGAGCTGTTTTTT.

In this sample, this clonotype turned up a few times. DNA for the CDR3: TGCAGCGCCTGGGACAGGGGACATTCAGACGAGCAGTACTTC. It specifies CSAWDRGHSDEQYF. This rearrangement joins TRBV29-1 to TRBJ2-7; TRBD1 matches 10 bases. With 7 bases clipped from V and 5 bases from J, the junction kept 11 bases outside the gene matches. The CDR3 totals 14 residues. Looked up from germline, CDR1 is SQVTM and CDR2 is ANQGSEA.

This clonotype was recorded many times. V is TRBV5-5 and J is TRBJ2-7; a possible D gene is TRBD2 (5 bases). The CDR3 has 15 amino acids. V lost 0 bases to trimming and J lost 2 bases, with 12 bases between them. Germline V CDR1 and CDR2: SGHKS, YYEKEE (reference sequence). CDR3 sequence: CASSLDWWGAYEQYF. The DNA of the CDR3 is TGTGCCAGCAGCTTGGATTGGTGGGGAGCCTACGAGCAGTACTTC.

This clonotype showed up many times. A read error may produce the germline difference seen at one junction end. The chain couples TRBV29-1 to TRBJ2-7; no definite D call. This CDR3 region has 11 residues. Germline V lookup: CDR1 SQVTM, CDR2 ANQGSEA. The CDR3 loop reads CSVEVGGTVFF. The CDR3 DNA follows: TGCAGCGTTGAAGTGGGCGGTACGGTTTTCTTC.

As DNA, the CDR3 is TGCAGTGCTACCGAACGGAAATTGCGTCTCGAGCAGTACTTC. It encodes CSATERKLRLEQYF. The chain couples TRBV20-1 to TRBJ2-7; D is undetermined. V lost 4 bases and J 6 bases, leaving 19 bases between the germline ends. Germline CDR1 is DFQATT and CDR2 is SNEGSKA (reference sequence). CDR3 length: 14 amino acids.

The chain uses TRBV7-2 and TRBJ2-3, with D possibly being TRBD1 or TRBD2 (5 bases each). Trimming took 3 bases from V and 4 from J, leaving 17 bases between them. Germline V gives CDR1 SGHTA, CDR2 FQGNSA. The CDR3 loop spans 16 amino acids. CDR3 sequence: CASSFTSGTPPDTQYF. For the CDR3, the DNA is TGTGCCAGCAGCTTTACGTCCGGGACCCCCCCAGATACGCAGTATTTT.

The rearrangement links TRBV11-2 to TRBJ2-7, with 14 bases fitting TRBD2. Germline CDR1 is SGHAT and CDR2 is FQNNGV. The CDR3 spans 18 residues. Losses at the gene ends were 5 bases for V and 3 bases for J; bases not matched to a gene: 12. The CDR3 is CASSARTSGRPRDYEQYF. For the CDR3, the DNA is TGTGCCAGCAGCGCACGGACTAGCGGGAGGCCTAGAGACTACGAGCAGTACTTC. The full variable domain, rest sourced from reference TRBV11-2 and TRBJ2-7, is EAGVAQSPRYKIIEKRQSVAFWCNPISGHATLYWYQQILGQGPKLLIQFQNNGVVDDSQLPKDRFSAERLKGVDSTLKIQPAKLEDSAVYLCASSARTSGRPRDYEQYFGPGTRLTVT.

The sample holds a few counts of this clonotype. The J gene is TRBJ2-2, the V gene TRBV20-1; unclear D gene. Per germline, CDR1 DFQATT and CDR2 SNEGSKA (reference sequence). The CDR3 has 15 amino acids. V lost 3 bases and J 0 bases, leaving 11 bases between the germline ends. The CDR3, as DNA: TGCAGTGCTAGCGGAGCCCTTTCGAACACCGGGGAGCTGTTTTTT. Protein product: CSASGALSNTGELFF.